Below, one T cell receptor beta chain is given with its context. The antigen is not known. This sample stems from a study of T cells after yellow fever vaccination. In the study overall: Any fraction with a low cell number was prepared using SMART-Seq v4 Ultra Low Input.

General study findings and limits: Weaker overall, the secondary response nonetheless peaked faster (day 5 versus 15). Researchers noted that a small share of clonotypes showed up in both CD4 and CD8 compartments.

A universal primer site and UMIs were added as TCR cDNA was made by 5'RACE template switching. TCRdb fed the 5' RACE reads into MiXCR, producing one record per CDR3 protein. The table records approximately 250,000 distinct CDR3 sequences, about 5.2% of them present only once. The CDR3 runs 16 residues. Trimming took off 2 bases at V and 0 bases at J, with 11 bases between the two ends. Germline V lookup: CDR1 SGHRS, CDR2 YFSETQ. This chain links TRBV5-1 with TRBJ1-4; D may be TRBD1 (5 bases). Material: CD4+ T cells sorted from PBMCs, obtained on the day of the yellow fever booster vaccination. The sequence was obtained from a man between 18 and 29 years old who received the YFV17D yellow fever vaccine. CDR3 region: CASSLVGAATNEKLFF. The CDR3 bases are TGCGCCAGCAGCTTAGTAGGGGCTGCAACTAATGAAAAACTGTTTTTT.